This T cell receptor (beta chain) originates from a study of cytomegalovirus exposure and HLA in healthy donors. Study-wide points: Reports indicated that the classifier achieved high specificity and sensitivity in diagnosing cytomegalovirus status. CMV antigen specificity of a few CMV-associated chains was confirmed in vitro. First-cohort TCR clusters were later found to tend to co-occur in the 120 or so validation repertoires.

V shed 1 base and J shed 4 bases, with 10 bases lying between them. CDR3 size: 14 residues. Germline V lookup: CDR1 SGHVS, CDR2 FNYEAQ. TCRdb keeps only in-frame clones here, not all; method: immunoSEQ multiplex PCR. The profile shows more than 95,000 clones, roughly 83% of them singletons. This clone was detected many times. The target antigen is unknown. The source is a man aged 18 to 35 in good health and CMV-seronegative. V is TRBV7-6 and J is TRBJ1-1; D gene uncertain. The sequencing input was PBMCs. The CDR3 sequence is CASSLGETTTEAFF. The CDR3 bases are TGTGCCAGCAGCTTAGGTGAAACTACCACTGAAGCTTTCTTT.